The TCR beta chain described here comes from a study of blood T cell repertoires in COVID-19. Study information: Samples representing acute and convalescent COVID-19 were sourced from the United States, Italy and Spain. The analysed material was cDNA or gDNA that came from T cells, B-cell-depleted T cells, or PBMCs.

Residents of about two dozen US areas, aged roughly 18 to 90 years, made up the participants. Losses at the gene ends were 4 bases for V and 6 bases for J; bases not matched to a gene: 4. The CDR3 totals 14 residues. The germline V gene encodes CDR1 MGHRA and CDR2 YSYEKL. Per the authors' pipeline: Reference gene primer amplification gave estimated nucleated cell counts. Repertoires were generated with immunoSEQ multiplex PCR, while TCRdb's copy carries only in-frame clones and drops some. V and J calls plus clone size are reproduced from that table; the DNA served to infer D and trimming. The table has fewer than 350,000 clones, 86% seen once; the top ten hold roughly 4.2%.

The chain employs TRBV4-1 and TRBJ1-5; 9 bases align to TRBD1. The origin of this receptor is a woman in her forties with acute COVID-19. Sequenced material: PBMCs or T cells enriched from blood (not recorded which). In nucleotides, the CDR3 is TGCGCCAGCAGCCTTGGGACAGGGCTTCAGCCCCAGCATTTT. Amino acids: CASSLGTGLQPQHF.